This TCR beta chain was retrieved from a study of neurological immune-mediated disorders. As concerns this clonotype: No antigen is known for it.

Findings and limits, study-wide: Private repertoires in all groups were suggested, as expanded clones shared no CDR3 amino acid sequences across subjects.

Libraries used 2 million unsorted PBMCs kept frozen in RNAlater. Each sequencing run yielded over 160 million TCR-beta sequences from 15-18 subjects. One entry per CDR3 protein results from TCRdb running MiXCR on the 5' RACE reads. The sample comprises under 90,000 distinct CDR3 sequences, approximately 9.4% of which are singletons, and about 1.7% rests with the top ten. From germline, CDR1 is SGHRS and CDR2 YFSETQ. This CDR3 spans 16 amino acids. V lost 8 bases and J lost 1, with 16 bases in between. The specimen was PBMCs. This rearrangement joins TRBV5-1 to TRBJ2-6; D gene uncertain. The receptor's source is a man aged 45-65 years in good health. CDR3: CASFPDIRSGANVLTF. In nucleotides, the CDR3 is TGCGCCAGTTTCCCCGACATCAGATCTGGGGCCAACGTCCTGACTTTC.